This record looks at one T cell receptor beta chain sequence and its context. Its antigen is not known. Germline V CDR1 and CDR2: SEHNR, FQNEAQ (reference sequence). This CDR3 region has 14 residues. Trimming left V 5 bases short and J 7 bases short, with 17 bases between. The sample originates from a study of cytomegalovirus exposure and HLA in healthy donors. Overall study results and limits: There were some public TCRs occurring in many donors, but most TCR sequences were rare.

The data were produced by immunoSEQ multiplex PCR, yet TCRdb's version contains in-frame clones alone and is incomplete. The data show around 100,000 clones, about 85% seen once. V gene TRBV7-9 combines with J gene TRBJ1-2; no clear D. The sequencing sample was made of PBMCs. This receptor was taken from a man between 18 and 29 years old in good health and CMV-seropositive. Here the CDR3 reads CASSPSGRDRGYTF. In DNA, the CDR3 is TGTGCCAGCAGCCCTAGCGGGAGGGATCGTGGCTACACCTTC.